These 14 T cell receptor beta chains originate from one sample sequenced in a study of identical twins. TCRdb re-analysed the 5' RACE reads in MiXCR, keeping a single row per CDR3 protein. The sample has a few hundred thousand distinct CDR3 sequences, roughly 9.5% seen once; the top ten hold 2.5% to 3.5%. The same data also went into a second study, on yellow fever vaccine responses in identical twins.

Sequencing was carried out using PBMCs. Receptors were obtained from a woman aged 18-29 years in good health.

This clonotype has only a few counts. The chain employs TRBV29-1 and TRBJ1-4; 9 nucleotides align to TRBD1. This CDR3 comprises 14 residues. Trimming removed 7 bases from V and 2 bases from J; junction bases left unmatched: 5. The germline gives CDR1 SQVTM, CDR2 ANQGSEA. The DNA for the CDR3 is TGCAGCGCCGGACAGGGGATGACTAATGAAAAACTGTTTTTT. It translates to CSAGQGMTNEKLFF. The whole variable domain, remainder taken from reference TRBV29-1 and TRBJ1-4, is SAVISQKPSRDICQRGTSLTIQCQVDSQVTMMFWYRQQPGQSLTLIATANQGSEATYESGFVIDKFPISRPNLTFSTLTVSNMSPEDSSIYLCSAGQGMTNEKLFFGSGTQLSVL.

This clonotype showed up many times. This chain connects TRBV14 to TRBJ2-1; 11 bases are a match to TRBD2. CDR3 length: 15 residues. Germline V gene data show CDR1 as SGHDN and CDR2 as FVKESK. Trimming cost V 6 bases and J 6 bases; bases outside gene matches: 7. The CDR3 DNA reads as TGTGCCAGCAGTTTTATAGCGGGAGGGGGCAATGAGCAGTTCTTC. Protein: CASSFIAGGGNEQFF.

The CDR3 sequence: CASSFSGVGYEQYF. In nucleotides, the CDR3 is TGTGCCAGCAGTTTCTCGGGGGTAGGGTACGAGCAGTACTTC. The chain links TRBV27 to TRBJ2-7; possible D gene TRBD2, 6 bases. The CDR3 has 14 residues. Germline lookup yields CDR1 MNHEY and CDR2 SMNVEV (reference sequence). Deletions cut 3 bases from V and 4 bases from J, with 13 bases between.

The chain is built from TRBV4-3 and TRBJ2-4; unclear D gene. The germline V gene has CDR1 LGHNA and CDR2 YSLEER. V lost 0 bases to trimming and J lost 0 bases, with 12 bases between them. The CDR3 has 17 amino acids. CDR3 loop: CASSQDLHSLAKNIQYF. The CDR3 DNA sequence: TGCGCCAGCAGCCAAGATTTGCACTCTCTAGCCAAAAACATTCAGTACTTC.

V usage is TRBV18 and J usage is TRBJ2-5, with TRBD1 matching 7 bases. The CDR3 contains 16 residues. Germline-derived CDR1 and CDR2 are KGHSH and LQKENI. Trimming removed 0 bases from V and 0 bases from J; junction bases left unmatched: 4. Here the CDR3 reads CASSPPTGRYQETQYF. In DNA, the CDR3 is TGTGCCAGCTCACCACCGACAGGGCGGTACCAAGAGACCCAGTACTTC.

This clonotype was found a few times. The gene calls are TRBV12-5 and TRBJ2-1, with 11 nucleotides matching TRBD2. Germline trimming cut 2 bases from V and 0 bases from J; bases unmatched to any gene: 6. CDR3 length equals 18 residues. CDR1 and CDR2 (germline): LGHNT, FRNRAP. The CDR3 nucleotides are TGTGCTAGTGGTTTGTCGAAGACTAGCGGGGTCTCCTACAATGAGCAGTTCTTC. Amino acids: CASGLSKTSGVSYNEQFF.

This clonotype was counted many times. The rearrangement links TRBV5-1 to TRBJ1-4, with D uncertain. CDR1 and CDR2 (germline): SGHRS, YFSETQ. Trimming took off 3 bases at V and 6 bases at J, with 12 bases between the two ends. CDR3 length: 14 amino acids. CDR3: CASSYGGLDEKLFF. The CDR3 DNA sequence: TGCGCCAGCAGCTACGGAGGGTTGGATGAAAAACTGTTTTTT.

This clonotype was seen repeatedly, ten times or more. The rearrangement links TRBV7-2 to TRBJ2-5, with TRBD2 as a possible D gene (6 bases). The CDR3 is 15 residues long. The V end lost 1 base, the J end lost 1 base, and 10 bases lay between the germline ends. CDR1 is SGHTA and CDR2 is FQGNSA in the germline V gene. Here the CDR3 reads CASSLDGRPQETQYF. In DNA, the CDR3 is TGTGCCAGCAGCTTAGACGGGAGACCCCAAGAGACCCAGTACTTC.

The chain recombines TRBV30 with TRBJ2-1, with TRBD2 as a possible D gene (6 bases). Germline loops: CDR1 GTSNPN, CDR2 SVGIG (reference sequence). The length of the CDR3 is 13 residues. Between the trimmed V and J ends, which lost 0 bases and 8 bases, there was a span of 11 bases. In DNA form, the CDR3 reads TGTGCCTGGAGTGTAGGAGGGGTAGATGAGCAGTTCTTC. Its protein product is CAWSVGGVDEQFF.

This clonotype has at least ten counts. The J gene is TRBJ2-5, the V gene TRBV7-9; D gene unclear. This CDR3 is 13 amino acids long. Germline V gene data show CDR1 as SEHNR and CDR2 as FQNEAQ (reference sequence). V dropped 3 bases and J dropped 2 bases, with 7 bases sitting between them. The CDR3 DNA reads TGTGCCAGCAGCTTCTACGGACAAGAGACCCAGTACTTC. Residues: CASSFYGQETQYF. The full variable domain, with the rest looked up from reference TRBV7-9 and TRBJ2-5, is DTGVSQNPRHKITKRGQNVTFRCDPISEHNRLYWYRQTLGQGPEFLTYFQNEAQLEKSRLLSDRFSAERPKGSFSTLEIQRTEQGDSAMYLCASSFYGQETQYFGPGTRLLVL.

This clonotype was detected ten times or more. V usage is TRBV5-1 and J usage is TRBJ2-1; TRBD2 matches at 12 bases. Germline CDR1 SGHRS, CDR2 YFSETQ. This CDR3 has 16 amino acids. With V trimmed by 2 bases and J by 6 bases, 6 bases remained unmatched. The CDR3 sequence is CASSLDPSGGANEQFF. CDR3 DNA: TGCGCCAGCAGCTTAGACCCTAGCGGGGGGGCCAATGAGCAGTTCTTC.

Of note for this clonotype: The germline gene is not matched at one end of the junction; a read error may be the cause. The CDR3 nucleotides are TGCGCCAGCAGCAAAGATCTCTCGGATAACTACGAGCAGTACTTC. Translating it yields CASSKDLSDNYEQYF. The genes are TRBV4-3 and TRBJ2-7; D not resolved. The CDR3 has 15 residues. The germline V gene encodes CDR1 LGHNA and CDR2 YSLEER.

This chain connects TRBV9 to TRBJ2-2; 9 bases fit TRBD2. The CDR3 consists of 16 residues. Germline assignment: CDR1 SGDLS and CDR2 YYNGEE. V was clipped by 3 bases and J by 6 bases; unmatched bases: 9. The CDR3 region is CASSAGIAGAAGELFF. CDR3 nucleotide sequence: TGTGCCAGCAGCGCGGGTATAGCGGGGGCCGCCGGGGAGCTGTTTTTT.

This clonotype was found a few times. The chain combines TRBV29-1 with TRBJ2-1; 10 positions agree with TRBD2. This CDR3 is 15 amino acids long. Germline CDR1 reads SQVTM; CDR2 reads ANQGSEA. V lost 8 bases, J lost 4 bases, and 11 bases stayed unmatched. The CDR3 DNA reads TGCAGCTCACTCCCGGGACTAGCGTCATACAATGAGCAGTTCTTC. This sequence encodes CSSLPGLASYNEQFF.